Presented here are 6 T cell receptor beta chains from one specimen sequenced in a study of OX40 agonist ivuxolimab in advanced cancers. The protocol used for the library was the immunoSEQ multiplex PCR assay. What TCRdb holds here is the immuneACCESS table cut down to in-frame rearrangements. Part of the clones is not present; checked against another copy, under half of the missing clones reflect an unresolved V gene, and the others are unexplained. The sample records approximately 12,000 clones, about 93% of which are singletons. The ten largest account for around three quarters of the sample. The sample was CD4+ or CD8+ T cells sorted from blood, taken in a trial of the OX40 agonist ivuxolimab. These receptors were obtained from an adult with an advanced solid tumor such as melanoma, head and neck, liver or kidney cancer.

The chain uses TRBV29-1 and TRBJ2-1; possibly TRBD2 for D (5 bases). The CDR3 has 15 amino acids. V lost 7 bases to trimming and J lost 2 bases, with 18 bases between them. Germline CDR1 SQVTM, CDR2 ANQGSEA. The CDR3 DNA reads TGCAGCGCTAAGCTTAGCGACACGCCCTACAATGAGCAGTTCTTC. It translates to CSAKLSDTPYNEQFF.

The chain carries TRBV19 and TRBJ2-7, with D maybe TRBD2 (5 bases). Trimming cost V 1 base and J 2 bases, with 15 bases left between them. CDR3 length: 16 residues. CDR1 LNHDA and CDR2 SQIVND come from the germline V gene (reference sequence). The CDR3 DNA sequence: TGTGCCAGTAGTATAGGGGGTAGCTCGGGGACCTACGAGCAGTACTTC. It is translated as CASSIGGSSGTYEQYF. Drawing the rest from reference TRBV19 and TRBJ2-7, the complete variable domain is DGGITQSPKYLFRKEGQNVTLSCEQNLNHDAMYWYRQDPGQGLRLIYYSQIVNDFQKGDIAEGYSVSREKKESFPLTVTSAQKNPTAFYLCASSIGGSSGTYEQYFGPGTRLTVT.

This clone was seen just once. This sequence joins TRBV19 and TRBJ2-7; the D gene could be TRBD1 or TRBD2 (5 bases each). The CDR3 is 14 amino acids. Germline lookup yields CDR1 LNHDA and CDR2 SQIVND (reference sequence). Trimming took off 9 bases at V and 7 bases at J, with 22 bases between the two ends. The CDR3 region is CASLSGRGEGEQYF. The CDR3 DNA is TGTGCCAGCCTTTCGGGGCGAGGTGAAGGGGAGCAGTACTTC.

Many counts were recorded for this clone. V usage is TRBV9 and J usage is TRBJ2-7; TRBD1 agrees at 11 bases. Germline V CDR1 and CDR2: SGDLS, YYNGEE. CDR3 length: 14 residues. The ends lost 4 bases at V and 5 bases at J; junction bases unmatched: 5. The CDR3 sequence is CASSPDRGLDEQYF. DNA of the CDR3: TGTGCCAGCAGCCCGGACAGGGGGCTTGACGAGCAGTACTTC.

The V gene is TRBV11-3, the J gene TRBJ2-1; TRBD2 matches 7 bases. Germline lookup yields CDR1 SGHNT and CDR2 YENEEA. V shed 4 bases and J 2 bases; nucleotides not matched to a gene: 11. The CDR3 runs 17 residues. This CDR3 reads CASSYYQLRGAYNEQFF. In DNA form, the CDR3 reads TGTGCCAGCAGCTACTACCAGCTTCGGGGGGCCTACAATGAGCAGTTCTTC. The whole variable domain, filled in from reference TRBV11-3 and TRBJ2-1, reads EAGVVQSPRYKIIEKKQPVAFWCNPISGHNTLYWYLQNLGQGPELLIRYENEEAVDDSQLPKDRFSAERLKGVDSTLKIQPAELGDSAVYLCASSYYQLRGAYNEQFFGPGTRLTVL.

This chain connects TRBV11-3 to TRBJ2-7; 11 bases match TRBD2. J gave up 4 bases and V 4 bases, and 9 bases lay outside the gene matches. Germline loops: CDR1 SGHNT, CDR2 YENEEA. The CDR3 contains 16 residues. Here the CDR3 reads CASSSRLAGTVYEQYF. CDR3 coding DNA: TGTGCCAGCAGCTCCCGACTAGCGGGAACGGTGTACGAGCAGTACTTC.